The next 3 T cell receptor beta chains were all read from a single sample in a study of T cells in Graves' hyperthyroidism and ophthalmopathy. There were TCR beta CDR3 regions amplified from RNA transcripts. A first-round RT-PCR of the TCR CDR3 used the HTBI primer set. Using its own MiXCR run on the multiplex PCR reads, TCRdb lists one record per CDR3 protein. Of approximately 400,000 distinct CDR3 sequences in the sample, 15% to 18% are singletons; the top ten hold almost 8%. The sample taken for sequencing was blood. The source is a woman under 30 with Graves' hyperthyroidism.

This clonotype was seen at least ten times. V is TRBV12-3 or TRBV12-4 and J is TRBJ2-1; TRBD1 or TRBD2 may be the D gene (6 bases each). The V and J ends lost 8 bases and 3 bases respectively, with 8 bases between them. The CDR3 spans 12 residues. The chain's CDR3 is CASGGHYNEQFF. CDR3 bases: TGTGCCAGCGGGGGGCACTACAATGAGCAGTTCTTC.

This clonotype has at least ten counts. J is TRBJ2-7 and V is TRBV7-8, with D possibly TRBD1 on 6 matching bases. V lost 4 bases, J lost 2 bases, and 12 bases lay in between. This CDR3 has 14 amino acids. CDR1 is SGHVS and CDR2 is FQNEAQ in the germline V gene. CDR3: CASSSTGFTYEQYF. Here the CDR3 DNA reads TGTGCCAGCAGCTCAACAGGGTTTACCTACGAGCAGTACTTC.

The table lists this clonotype with a few counts. The chain has TRBV29-1 and TRBJ1-4; tentatively, D is TRBD1 (6 bases). This CDR3 comprises 15 residues. Germline CDR1 SQVTM, CDR2 ANQGSEA. Between the trimmed V and J ends, which lost 6 bases and 5 bases, there was a span of 19 bases. CDR3 bases: TGCAGCGTCGAAATAGGGGGAGTTTCAAATGAAAAACTGTTTTTT. The encoded protein is CSVEIGGVSNEKLFF.